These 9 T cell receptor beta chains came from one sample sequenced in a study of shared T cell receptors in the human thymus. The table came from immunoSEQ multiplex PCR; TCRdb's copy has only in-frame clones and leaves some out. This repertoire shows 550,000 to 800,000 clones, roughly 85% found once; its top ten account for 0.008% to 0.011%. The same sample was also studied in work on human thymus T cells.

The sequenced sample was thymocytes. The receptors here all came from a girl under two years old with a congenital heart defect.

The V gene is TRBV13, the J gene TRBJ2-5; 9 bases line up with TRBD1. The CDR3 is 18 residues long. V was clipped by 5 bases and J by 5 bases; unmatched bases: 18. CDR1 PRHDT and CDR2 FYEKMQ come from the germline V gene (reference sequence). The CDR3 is CASSHQSGQGQIAETQYF. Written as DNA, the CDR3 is TGTGCCAGCAGCCACCAGTCGGGACAGGGACAAATTGCGGAGACCCAGTACTTC.

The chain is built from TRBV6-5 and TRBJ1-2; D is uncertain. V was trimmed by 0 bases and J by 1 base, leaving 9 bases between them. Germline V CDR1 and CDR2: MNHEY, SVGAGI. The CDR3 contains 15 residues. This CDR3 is CASSYSTQLNYGYTF. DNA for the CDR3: TGTGCCAGCAGTTACTCGACACAACTTAACTATGGCTACACCTTC.

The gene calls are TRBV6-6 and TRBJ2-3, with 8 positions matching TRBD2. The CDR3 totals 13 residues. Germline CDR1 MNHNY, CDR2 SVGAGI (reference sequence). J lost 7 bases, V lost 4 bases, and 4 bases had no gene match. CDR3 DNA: TGTGCCAGCAGTTTCGGGGGGGTTAATACGCAGTATTTT. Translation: CASSFGGVNTQYF.

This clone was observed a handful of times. The CDR3 loop reads CASSPRTGARLGNQPQHF. CDR3 DNA: TGTGCCAGCAGTCCTAGGACAGGGGCGAGGTTGGGCAATCAGCCCCAGCATTTT. The chain couples TRBV27 to TRBJ1-5; 9 positions match TRBD1. The length of the CDR3 is 18 residues. CDR1 is MNHEY and CDR2 is SMNVEV in the germline V gene (reference sequence). The ends lost 5 bases at V and 2 bases at J; junction bases unmatched: 13.

DNA for the CDR3: TGCGCCAGCAGCAAGCGGACTAGCGGGGGGCCCTACGAGCAGTACTTC. Protein: CASSKRTSGGPYEQYF. The rearrangement links TRBV5-1 to TRBJ2-7, with 14 bases fitting TRBD2. This CDR3 is built from 16 residues. V shed 4 bases and J 2 bases; nucleotides not matched to a gene: 5. The germline V gene has CDR1 SGHRS and CDR2 YFSETQ.

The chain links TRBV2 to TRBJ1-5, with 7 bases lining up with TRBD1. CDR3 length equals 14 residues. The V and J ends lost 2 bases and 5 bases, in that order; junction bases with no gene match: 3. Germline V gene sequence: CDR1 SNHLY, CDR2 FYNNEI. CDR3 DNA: TGTGCCAGCAGTGAAAGACAGGGCTATCAGCCCCAGCATTTT. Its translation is CASSERQGYQPQHF.

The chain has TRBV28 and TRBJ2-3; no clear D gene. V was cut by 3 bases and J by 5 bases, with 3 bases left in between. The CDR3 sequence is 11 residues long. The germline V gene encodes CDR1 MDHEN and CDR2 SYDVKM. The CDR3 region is CASSFGDTQYF. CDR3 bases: TGTGCCAGCAGTTTCGGAGATACGCAGTATTTT.

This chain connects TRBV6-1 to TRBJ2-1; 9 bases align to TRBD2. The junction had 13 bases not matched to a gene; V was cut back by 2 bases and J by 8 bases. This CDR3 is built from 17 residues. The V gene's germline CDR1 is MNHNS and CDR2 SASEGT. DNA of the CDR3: TGTGCCAGCAGTGAAACGGCTGGGCGCGGGGGGGTCGATGAGCAGTTCTTC. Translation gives CASSETAGRGGVDEQFF.

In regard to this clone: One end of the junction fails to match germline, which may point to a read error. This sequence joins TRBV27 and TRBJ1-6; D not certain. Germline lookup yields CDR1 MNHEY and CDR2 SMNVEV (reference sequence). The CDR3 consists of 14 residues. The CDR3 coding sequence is TGTGCCAGCAGTTTTGAGGGTACCGATTCGCCCCTCCACTTT. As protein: CASSFEGTDSPLHF.